The present T cell receptor beta chain was sequenced within a study of beta chain features in type 1 diabetes. The isolated RNA, all of it, was reverse transcribed, so expressed TCRB transcripts were what got sequenced. This table comes from immunoSEQ multiplex PCR, and its TCRdb copy is limited to in-frame clones, with some not included. The data show 160,000 or so clones, less than 9.5% seen once. Study observations and caveats: A cDNA-based sequencing approach could over-represent cells with high TCR expression.

A sort by CD45RO/CCR7/CD25/CD127/CD95/CD27 yielded CD4+ naive, central memory, regulatory and stem cell-like memory cells. Purity of each sorted population was above 95%. Trimming cost V 5 bases and J 0 bases, with 7 bases left between them. This CDR3 contains 13 residues. Germline lookup yields CDR1 SNHLY and CDR2 FYNNEI. About this clone: What it binds is not known.

The rearrangement links TRBV2 to TRBJ1-1; D remains ambiguous. The material sequenced was central memory CD4+ T cells from blood. The receptor's source is a woman aged 18-35 years in good health. CDR3 sequence reads: CASSSGMNTEAFF. The DNA for the CDR3 is TGTGCCAGCAGTTCAGGTATGAACACTGAAGCTTTCTTT.